This is a list of T cell receptor beta chains from one sample in a study of cytomegalovirus exposure and HLA in healthy donors. The table came from immunoSEQ multiplex PCR; TCRdb's copy has only in-frame clones and leaves some out. Of 270,000 or so clones listed, approximately 90% were seen once; the top ten hold almost 4%. Specimen: PBMCs. Receptors were obtained from a man between 35 and 55 years old in good health and CMV-seropositive. Each CDR3 is given with its conserved first and last residue. Each record gives: D gene, clone size, V gene, J gene, CDR3 DNA, CDR3 protein. D genes are given only for firm matches. Not every row has a clone size; where given, it reads once, few, many or a size class.

D gene: TRBD1; clone size: NA; V gene: TRBV5-1; J gene: TRBJ2-7; CDR3 DNA: TGCGCCAGCAGCTTCAGGTCGGGGGACAGGGGCTCCTACGAGCAGTACTTC; CDR3 protein: CASSFRSGDRGSYEQYF
D gene: TRBD2; clone size: NA; V gene: TRBV9; J gene: TRBJ2-1; CDR3 DNA: TGTGCCAGCAGCGTAGCAGCGGGAGGGCATCTCTATGAGCAGTTCTTC; CDR3 protein: CASSVAAGGHLYEQFF
D gene: TRBD1; clone size: once; V gene: TRBV11-2; J gene: TRBJ1-2; CDR3 DNA: TGTGCCAGCAGCTACGGGACAGGGACTTATGGCTACACCTTT; CDR3 protein: CASSYGTGTYGYTF
D gene: NA; clone size: NA; V gene: TRBV18; J gene: TRBJ1-2; CDR3 DNA: TGTGCCAGCTCACCAGGAGAGAACTATGGCTACACCTTC; CDR3 protein: CASSPGENYGYTF
D gene: NA; clone size: NA; V gene: TRBV28; J gene: TRBJ2-3; CDR3 DNA: TGTGCCAGCAGTGACAGAAACCCTAGCACAGATACGCAGTATTTT; CDR3 protein: CASSDRNPSTDTQYF
D gene: TRBD1; clone size: NA; V gene: TRBV19; J gene: TRBJ2-3; CDR3 DNA: TGTGCCAGTAACAGGGGTGGCACAGATACGCAGTATTTT; CDR3 protein: CASNRGGTDTQYF
D gene: NA; clone size: NA; V gene: TRBV28; J gene: TRBJ1-4; CDR3 DNA: TGTGCCAGCAGTCAACCAGGGCGCCGAAATGAAAAACTGTTTTTT; CDR3 protein: CASSQPGRRNEKLFF
D gene: TRBD2; clone size: NA; V gene: TRBV14; J gene: TRBJ2-7; CDR3 DNA: TGTGCCAGCAGCCGCCTAGGGGCTAGCGGGAGGTTCTCCTACGAGCAGTACTTC; CDR3 protein: CASSRLGASGRFSYEQYF
D gene: NA; clone size: NA; V gene: TRBV28; J gene: TRBJ2-1; CDR3 DNA: TGTGCCAGCAGTTTATTCGGTTCTAATGAGCAGTTCTTC; CDR3 protein: CASSLFGSNEQFF
D gene: TRBD2; clone size: NA; V gene: TRBV9; J gene: TRBJ2-7; CDR3 DNA: TGTGCCAGCAGCGCCCGGGGACTAGCGGGAGTAGGGGAGCAGTACTTC; CDR3 protein: CASSARGLAGVGEQYF
D gene: NA; clone size: NA; V gene: TRBV5-6; J gene: TRBJ2-3; CDR3 DNA: TGTGCCAGCAGCCTAGCAGGAGGGGGCAGAACAGATACGCAGTATTTT; CDR3 protein: CASSLAGGGRTDTQYF
D gene: TRBD2; clone size: NA; V gene: TRBV6-4; J gene: TRBJ2-1; CDR3 DNA: TGTGCCAGCAGTGGGGGACTAGGTCAATACAATGAGCAGTTCTTC; CDR3 protein: CASSGGLGQYNEQFF
D gene: NA; clone size: NA; V gene: TRBV9; J gene: TRBJ2-6; CDR3 DNA: TGTGCCAGCAGCGTAGTCCCGGGATCCTCTGGGGCCAACGTCCTGACTTTC; CDR3 protein: CASSVVPGSSGANVLTF
D gene: TRBD1; clone size: NA; V gene: TRBV5-1; J gene: TRBJ2-2; CDR3 DNA: TGCGCCAGCAGCTCCGGGACAGGGTCCACCGGGGAGCTGTTTTTT; CDR3 protein: CASSSGTGSTGELFF